The rows below give T cell receptor beta chains drawn from one sample of a study of blood T cell repertoires in COVID-19. Profiling relied on immunoSEQ multiplex PCR, and the TCRdb table lists in-frame clones only, not all of them. This sample carries approximately 260,000 clones, around 88% of them seen once, and the ten largest clones take 1% to 1.5%. The specimen was PBMCs or T cells enriched from blood (not recorded which). These receptors were obtained from a woman aged 40 to 55 with acute COVID-19. The CDR3 runs from the conserved cysteine through the conserved F or W. Each record gives: clone size, V gene, D gene, J gene, CDR3 DNA, CDR3 protein. The D gene is left open where the match is weak. The size field is filled for only some rows; it gives once, few, many or a size class.

.	TRBV19	TRBD2	TRBJ2-1	TGTGCCAGTAGTATCCCCGGGGGGCTAGCGGGAGCTGAGCAGTTCTTC	CASSIPGGLAGAEQFF
.	TRBV5-6	TRBD2	TRBJ2-1	TGTGCCAGCAGCCCATCGGGAGGGACTAGAGCCAGGTACGAGCAGTTCTTC	CASSPSGGTRARYEQFF
once	TRBV5-1	TRBD1	TRBJ2-1	TGCGCCAGCAGCTTGGAACCCCACAGGGGGAAATACAATGAGCAGTTCTTC	CASSLEPHRGKYNEQFF
once	TRBV20-1	TRBD1	TRBJ1-1	TGCAGTGGGACAGGGAACACTGAAGCTTTCTTT	CSGTGNTEAFF
once	TRBV5-8	.	TRBJ1-2	TGTGCCAGCAGCTTGGGATTACAGGGCTATGGCTACACCTTC	CASSLGLQGYGYTF
.	TRBV29-1	TRBD2	TRBJ2-1	TGCAGCGTTGATAGCCTAGCGGGAGCAGACTACAATGAGCAGTTCTTC	CSVDSLAGADYNEQFF
.	TRBV28	.	TRBJ2-3	TGTGCCAGCAGTAACAGGGTGCTAGGTGTAGATACGCAGTATTTT	CASSNRVLGVDTQYF
.	TRBV6-5	.	TRBJ1-1	TGTGCCACCACAGGGCCGAACACTGAAGCTTTCTTT	CATTGPNTEAFF
.	TRBV9	.	TRBJ1-1	TGTGCCAGCAGCGCCAATGCCATACAGTTTGAAGCTTTCTTT	CASSANAIQFEAFF
.	TRBV7-9	TRBD2	TRBJ2-3	TGTGCCAGCAGCCTACCTCATCGGCTAGCGGGAGTTACAGATACGCAGTATTTT	CASSLPHRLAGVTDTQYF
.	TRBV14	.	TRBJ1-1	TGTGCCAGCAGCCAAGTGTCAGGGAAAGAGAACACTGAAGCTTTCTTT	CASSQVSGKENTEAFF
.	TRBV9	TRBD2	TRBJ2-1	TGTGCCAGCAGCGTAGCGAGGGGACTAGCGGGGAACAATGAGCAGTTCTTC	CASSVARGLAGNNEQFF
.	TRBV27	.	TRBJ1-6	TGTGCCAGCAGTCCCGGGGGGGGTGGGATTTCACCCCTCCACTTT	CASSPGGGGISPLHF
.	TRBV11-2	.	TRBJ2-1	TGTGCCAGCAGCCACTCCAGGGGTAGAGTTTACAATGAGCAGTTCTTC	CASSHSRGRVYNEQFF
.	TRBV5-4	.	TRBJ1-6	TGTGCCAGCAGCGTGGCAGGGTCGGACTCACCCCTCCACTTT	CASSVAGSDSPLHF
.	TRBV7-2	.	TRBJ1-2	TGTGCCAGCAGCTTAGTTCCGGACACCGCCGCCTACACCTTC	CASSLVPDTAAYTF
once	TRBV18	TRBD1	TRBJ1-5	TGTGCCAGCTCAGTGGGACAGGGGGCGGGACAGCCCCAGCATTTT	CASSVGQGAGQPQHF
.	TRBV5-6	TRBD1	TRBJ1-1	TGTGCCAGCAGCCCCGGGACAGTTCTGAACACTGAAGCTTTCTTT	CASSPGTVLNTEAFF
.	TRBV12-2	.	TRBJ2-1	TGTGCAAGTCGCTTAACGAGGACTAGCGGGAGCTCCTACAATGAGCAGTTCTTC	CASRLTRTSGSSYNEQFF
.	TRBV7-3	.	TRBJ1-2	TGTGCCAGCAGCTTAGATGCCGTAACAGGAGATGGCTACACCTTC	CASSLDAVTGDGYTF
.	TRBV28	.	TRBJ1-6	TGTGCCAGCATCTCCCTGTACTCCTATAATTCACCCCTCCACTTT	CASISLYSYNSPLHF
.	TRBV7-8	.	TRBJ1-5	TGTGCCAGCAGCTTAGCGTTGGTTTCTAACCAGCCCCAGCATTTT	CASSLALVSNQPQHF
.	TRBV6-1	.	TRBJ2-4	TGTGCCAGCAGTGAAAATACTGGAGCCAAAAACATTCAGTACTTC	CASSENTGAKNIQYF
.	TRBV6-2/TRBV6-3	.	TRBJ1-6	TGTGCCAGCAGTTACTCAAGGGGAAATAATTCACCCCTCCACTTT	CASSYSRGNNSPLHF
.	TRBV2	TRBD2	TRBJ2-1	TGTGCCAGCACCCAGACTAGCGGGAGCCCTTTCGGTAATGAGCAGTTCTTC	CASTQTSGSPFGNEQFF
.	TRBV27	.	TRBJ2-6	TGTGCCAGCAGTCCATCTGGGGCCAACGTCCTGACTTTC	CASSPSGANVLTF
.	TRBV19	.	TRBJ2-1	TGTGCCAGTAGTATAAGGCGGGAAGGGGATGAGCAGTTCTTC	CASSIRREGDEQFF
.	TRBV5-1	TRBD1	TRBJ1-5	TGCGCCAGCAGCAACGGACAGGGGGATCAGCCCCAGCATTTT	CASSNGQGDQPQHF
.	TRBV24-1	.	TRBJ2-3	TGTGCCACCAGTGAAACCCAAGGGCGGGGACTAGATACGCAGTATTTT	CATSETQGRGLDTQYF
.	TRBV3-1/TRBV3-2	TRBD1	TRBJ2-5	TGTGCCAGCAGAACCATCACAGGGGACCAAGAGACCCAGTACTTC	CASRTITGDQETQYF
.	TRBV10-3	TRBD2	TRBJ2-1	TGTGCCATCAGTGAGCGGCTAGCGGGAGGGCCGACGCTATCCTACAATGAGCAGTTCTTC	CAISERLAGGPTLSYNEQFF
.	TRBV6-5	.	TRBJ2-1	TGTGCCAGCATTGTTCAGGGGCAGCAGTTCTTC	CASIVQGQQFF
.	TRBV2	.	TRBJ1-1	TGTGCCAGCACAAGCGGGGGCGGGGCAGGGGCTGAAGCTTTCTTT	CASTSGGGAGAEAFF
.	TRBV2	.	TRBJ2-1	TGTGCCAGCAGTAGACAGGTCTACAATGAGCAGTTCTTC	CASSRQVYNEQFF
once	TRBV28	TRBD1	TRBJ1-1	TGTGCCAGCAGCCCGGGACAGGGAACCACTGAAGCTTTCTTT	CASSPGQGTTEAFF
few	TRBV5-4	TRBD2	TRBJ2-2	TGTGCCAGCAGCCGCCCTAGCGGGAGAGGCGGGGAGCTGTTTTTT	CASSRPSGRGGELFF
.	TRBV2	.	TRBJ1-4	TGTGCCAGCAGTGAAATCCGCAGAGCGTCTAATGAAAAACTGTTTTTT	CASSEIRRASNEKLFF
.	TRBV7-2	TRBD2	TRBJ2-7	TGTGCCAGCAGCCCGGGACTAGCGGGGTCGAGCTCCTACGAGCAGTACTTC	CASSPGLAGSSSYEQYF
.	TRBV7-8	.	TRBJ1-2	TGTGCCAGCAGCCCAGACTCATATGGCTACACCTTC	CASSPDSYGYTF
.	TRBV29-1	TRBD2	TRBJ2-2	TGCAGCGTTTCTGGCCCGACTAGCGGGAGTTTCGGGGAGCTGTTTTTT	CSVSGPTSGSFGELFF
.	TRBV20-1	TRBD2	TRBJ2-4	TGCAGTGCTAGTGGGACTAGCGGGAGGGAAAACATTCAGTACTTC	CSASGTSGRENIQYF
.	TRBV28	.	TRBJ1-3	TGTGCCAGCAGTTTAGGACAAATCGGAAACACCATATATTTT	CASSLGQIGNTIYF
.	TRBV10-2	.	TRBJ2-7	TGCGCCAGCAGTGAGCTGCGGGGCCGCTCCTACGAGCAGTACTTC	CASSELRGRSYEQYF
.	TRBV15	TRBD2	TRBJ2-3	TGTGCCACCAGAGTAGGGACTAGCGGATACACAGATACGCAGTATTTT	CATRVGTSGYTDTQYF
once	TRBV6-5	.	TRBJ1-1	TGTGCCAGCCCCGGGCTGGAGGCTGAAGCTTTCTTT	CASPGLEAEAFF
.	TRBV14	TRBD2	TRBJ2-3	TGTGCCAGCAGCCGACTAGCCGGGCGGGGGGCAGATACGCAGTATTTT	CASSRLAGRGADTQYF
once	TRBV6-5	TRBD1	TRBJ2-7	TGTGCCAGCAGTCTATGGACAGGGATTTACGAGCAGTACTTC	CASSLWTGIYEQYF
.	TRBV19	TRBD1	TRBJ1-2	TGTGCCAGTAGTATCGGGACAGGGTGGCGTAACTATGGCTACACCTTC	CASSIGTGWRNYGYTF
.	TRBV5-8	.	TRBJ1-4	TGTGCCAGCAGCTTGGGGACTTGGGGAACTAATGAAAAACTGTTTTTT	CASSLGTWGTNEKLFF
.	TRBV27	TRBD2	TRBJ2-5	TGTGCCAGCAGTGGACGTCGGGACTCTCTGTGGGGGGGAGAGACCCAGTACTTC	CASSGRRDSLWGGETQYF
.	TRBV12-3/TRBV12-4	.	TRBJ2-2	TGTGCCAGCAGACGACAGAACACCGGGGAGCTGTTTTTT	CASRRQNTGELFF
.	TRBV28	TRBD1	TRBJ1-1	TGTGCCAGCAGCATGGGACAGTACTTCACTGAAGCTTTCTTT	CASSMGQYFTEAFF
.	TRBV21-1	.	TRBJ1-1	TGTGCCAGCAGAGGGAGGGTGGGAGAAGCTTTCTTT	CASRGRVGEAFF
.	TRBV2	TRBD2	TRBJ2-1	TGTGCCAGCAGTGTGATAGCGGGAGCCAGTGATGAGCAGTTCTTC	CASSVIAGASDEQFF